A single sample is the source of the 14 T cell receptor beta chains below, sequenced in a study of T cells in localized non-small cell lung cancer. The method was immunoSEQ multiplex PCR; TCRdb's version includes in-frame clones alone and lacks a portion of them. The sample has 70,000 to 100,000 clones; approximately 91% are singletons. This material consisted of PBMCs, taken before any cancer treatment. The receptor set was obtained from a woman between 35 and 75 years old with stage II squamous cell lung carcinoma.

J is TRBJ2-7 and V is TRBV28, with D perhaps TRBD1 or TRBD2 (5 bases each). CDR1 MDHEN and CDR2 SYDVKM come from the germline V gene. The CDR3 covers 14 residues. V lost 6 bases and J 6 bases, leaving 18 bases between the germline ends. The CDR3 region is CASRDLTGGGEQYF. DNA for the CDR3: TGTGCCAGCAGGGATCTGACGGGTGGGGGCGAGCAGTACTTC.

DNA of the CDR3: TGTGCCAGCAGCCAGGGACTAGCGGGCAGGTTGCTTACGCAGTATTTT. This gives the protein CASSQGLAGRLLTQYF. This chain joins TRBV4-2 and TRBJ2-3, with TRBD2 matching 12 bases. Trimming removed 3 bases from V and 8 bases from J; junction bases left unmatched: 9. The CDR3 spans 16 residues. Germline CDR1 reads LGHNA; CDR2 reads YNFKEQ.

This clone was counted a single time. This rearrangement joins TRBV4-1 to TRBJ2-2; D might be TRBD1 (6 bases). V lost 4 bases, J lost 6 bases, and 12 bases lay in between. The V gene's germline CDR1 is MGHRA and CDR2 YSYEKL. The CDR3 totals 14 residues. This CDR3 reads CASSRPDRSGELFF. The DNA of the CDR3 is TGCGCCAGCAGCCGACCAGACAGGTCCGGGGAGCTGTTTTTT.

The CDR3 here is CASSFGYEQYF. The CDR3 DNA follows: TGCGCCAGCAGCTTCGGCTACGAGCAGTACTTC. This rearrangement joins TRBV5-1 to TRBJ2-7, with unresolved D. V was trimmed by 2 bases and J by 3 bases, leaving 3 bases between them. Germline V lookup: CDR1 SGHRS, CDR2 YFSETQ. This CDR3 has 11 amino acids.

The genes are TRBV27 and TRBJ2-2; D possibly matches TRBD1 or TRBD2 (5 bases each). The ends were cut back, 6 bases at V and 5 bases at J, with 13 bases in the middle. Germline CDR1 MNHEY, CDR2 SMNVEV (reference sequence). The CDR3 loop spans 14 amino acids. CDR3 amino acids: CASRLLRETGELFF. The CDR3 DNA sequence: TGTGCCAGCAGGCTCCTCAGGGAGACCGGGGAGCTGTTTTTT.

This chain joins TRBV6-6 and TRBJ1-1; 7 nucleotides align to TRBD1. Unmatched junction bases numbered 12, after V lost 6 bases and J lost 5 bases. The germline V gene encodes CDR1 MNHNY and CDR2 SVGAGI (reference sequence). CDR3 length: 15 residues. In DNA, the CDR3 is TGTGCCAGCAGCCCTTGGACAGGTAGAGAAACTGAAGCTTTCTTT. As protein: CASSPWTGRETEAFF.

The rearrangement links TRBV14 to TRBJ1-1; tentatively, D is TRBD1 (6 bases). V lost 8 bases and J 10 bases, leaving 23 bases between the germline ends. CDR3 length: 14 amino acids. The germline V gene has CDR1 SGHDN and CDR2 FVKESK. The CDR3 sequence is CASSLKGGGTRAFF. In nucleotides, the CDR3 is TGTGCCAGCTCCCTTAAGGGAGGGGGGACGAGAGCTTTCTTT.

The CDR3 DNA reads as TGTGCCAGCAGCCATCCTCAGGGGCCTTACACAGATACGCAGTATTTT. Its protein product is CASSHPQGPYTDTQYF. V gene TRBV14 combines with J gene TRBJ2-3; perhaps TRBD1 as D (6 bases). V was shortened by 3 bases and J by 2 bases, with 15 bases between the two germline ends. This CDR3 comprises 16 residues. Per the germline V gene, CDR1 is SGHDN and CDR2 is FVKESK.

The rearrangement uses TRBV2 and TRBJ1-2; 10 bases fit TRBD1. Germline V lookup: CDR1 SNHLY, CDR2 FYNNEI. The length of the CDR3 is 14 residues. After removal of 7 bases from V and 8 bases from J, the junction contained 10 bases not matched to a gene. The CDR3 protein is CASTSGQGTQGYTF. CDR3 sequence (DNA): TGTGCCAGCACCTCGGGACAGGGGACGCAAGGCTACACCTTC. Complete variable domain (other parts from reference TRBV2 and TRBJ1-2): EPEVTQTPSHQVTQMGQEVILRCVPISNHLYFYWYRQILGQKVEFLVSFYNNEISEKSEIFDDQFSVERPDGSNFTLKIRSTKLEDSAMYFCASTSGQGTQGYTFGSGTRLTVV.

This clone showed up just once. The chain couples TRBV18 to TRBJ2-2; D is possibly TRBD1 or TRBD2 (5 bases each). Germline V gene data show CDR1 as KGHSH and CDR2 as LQKENI. The CDR3 runs to 18 residues. The V end lost 1 base, the J end lost 2 bases, and 17 bases lay between the germline ends. The CDR3 loop reads CASSPRDAQTPNTGELFF. For the CDR3, the DNA is TGTGCCAGCTCACCACGGGACGCACAGACCCCTAACACCGGGGAGCTGTTTTTT.

The chain is built from TRBV28 and TRBJ1-2, with TRBD1 as a possible D gene (5 bases). Trimming took 6 bases from V and 1 from J, leaving 9 bases between them. Germline CDR1 reads MDHEN; CDR2 reads SYDVKM. This CDR3 has 13 residues. The chain's CDR3 is CASSSDSNYGYTF. CDR3 DNA: TGTGCCAGCAGCTCTGACAGTAACTATGGCTACACCTTC.

This sequence joins TRBV29-1 and TRBJ2-3; D tentatively fits TRBD1 or TRBD2 (5 bases each). The V gene's germline CDR1 is SQVTM and CDR2 ANQGSEA. Trimming left V 4 bases short and J 6 bases short, with 14 bases between. The CDR3 length is 13 residues. CDR3 nucleotide sequence: TGCAGCGTTGGAGGGGCTAGTCAGGATACGCAGTATTTT. The encoded protein is CSVGGASQDTQYF.

The CDR3 sequence is CASTLRREVYSGANVLTF. The CDR3, as DNA: TGTGCCAGTACTCTGCGGCGGGAGGTGTACTCTGGGGCCAACGTCCTGACTTTC. V usage is TRBV19 and J usage is TRBJ2-6; 8 positions match TRBD2. The J segment lost 0 bases and the V segment lost 7 bases, leaving 11 bases of the junction unmatched. The CDR3 runs to 18 residues. In germline, CDR1 is LNHDA, CDR2 SQIVND (reference sequence).

The V call is TRBV19, the J call TRBJ1-1; D is perhaps TRBD1 (6 bases). V was cut by 3 bases and J by 0 bases, with 8 bases left in between. Germline CDR1 and CDR2: LNHDA and SQIVND (reference sequence). This CDR3 contains 14 residues. The CDR3 DNA reads TGTGCCAGTAGTATGGGGACAATGAACACTGAAGCTTTCTTT. It encodes CASSMGTMNTEAFF. The full variable domain, with the rest looked up from reference TRBV19 and TRBJ1-1, is DGGITQSPKYLFRKEGQNVTLSCEQNLNHDAMYWYRQDPGQGLRLIYYSQIVNDFQKGDIAEGYSVSREKKESFPLTVTSAQKNPTAFYLCASSMGTMNTEAFFGQGTRLTVV.